The sequence of this T cell receptor (beta chain) was determined in a study of T cell repertoires in cytomegalovirus infection. Study as a whole: Both CMV infection and a matching HLA type were indicated by public TCR beta signatures. Study observations and caveats: Individuals carrying CMV plus the relevant HLA were identified by cumulative frequency of public TCR beta families. Across the ex vivo response, the dominant clonotypes were HLA-C-restricted CMV-specific TCR beta clonotypes.

Trimming at V came to 4 bases and at J to 9 bases, leaving 15 bases not matched to a gene. This CDR3 has 17 residues. The germline V gene encodes CDR1 SGHTA and CDR2 FQGTGA. TCRdb called the reads again in MiXCR, with one record for every CDR3 protein. The table lists about 180,000 distinct CDR3 sequences, roughly an eighth of them singletons. This clonotype was found many times. Its matching antigen is unknown. Sequenced material: PBMCs. This receptor was identified in a human donor in good health (CMV status not recorded). Some clones in this sample may be carry-over from other donors' samples. The chain is built from TRBV7-3 and TRBJ2-1; 10 bases map to TRBD2. The CDR3 sequence: CASSSSQSGGARSEQFF. The CDR3 nucleotides read TGTGCCAGCAGCTCATCACAAAGCGGGGGGGCCAGGAGTGAGCAGTTCTTC.